Described below is a single T cell receptor beta chain sequence and its context. Its antigen is as yet unknown. A read error may account for a junction end that differs from germline. The sample belongs to a study of cytomegalovirus exposure and HLA in healthy donors. Regarding the study as a whole: In an earlier analysis, productive rearrangement rates for most beta V segments clustered near 87% or 30%. Later work found that TCR association rates differed between HLA loci; DRB1 had the most and HLA-C the fewest.

PCR primers comprised 60 Vbeta and 13 Jbeta primers. Generated by immunoSEQ multiplex PCR, the TCRdb table keeps only in-frame clones and is missing some. The sample has some 90,000 clones; around 80% are singletons. Germline V lookup: CDR1 SEHNR, CDR2 FQNEAQ (reference sequence). This CDR3 spans 15 amino acids. The TCR comes from a man aged 40-50 years in good health and CMV-seronegative. The sample was PBMCs. The chain couples TRBV7-9 to TRBJ2-5; 10 bases are a match to TRBD1. CDR3 loop: CSSSPLTGGRETQYF. DNA of the CDR3: TGTTCCAGCAGCCCTTTGACAGGGGGCCGGGAGACCCAGTACTTC.